The rows below give T cell receptor beta chains drawn from one sample of a study of Graves' ophthalmopathy and Graves' hyperthyroidism. TCRdb reanalysed the multiplex PCR reads using MiXCR and keeps one entry per CDR3 protein. Here the sample spans 500,000 to 700,000 distinct CDR3 sequences, just under 40% being singletons. Sequences were obtained from peripheral blood or thyroid tissue (not recorded which). Receptor source: an adult man with Graves' hyperthyroidism. CDR3s include the opening cysteine and the closing phenylalanine or tryptophan. The order of the fields is CDR3 protein, CDR3 DNA, D gene, J gene, V gene, clone size. The D gene is left open where the match is weak. Clone size, where shown, is once, few, many, or a class for clones that have expanded.

cdr3_aa: CATTRDTNNQPQHF
cdr3_nt: TGTGCCACCACCCGGGACACTAACAATCAGCCCCAGCATTTT
d_call: .
j_call: TRBJ1-5
v_call: TRBV12-3/TRBV12-4
clone_size: many

cdr3_aa: CASSLTGANEQYF
cdr3_nt: TGTGCCAGCAGCTTAACAGGGGCAAACGAGCAGTACTTC
d_call: TRBD1
j_call: TRBJ2-7
v_call: TRBV5-8
clone_size: many

cdr3_aa: CAWSVPQGYRETQYF
cdr3_nt: TGTGCCTGGAGTGTACCACAGGGATATCGAGAGACCCAGTACTTC
d_call: .
j_call: TRBJ2-5
v_call: TRBV30
clone_size: .

cdr3_aa: CASRERGNEKLFF
cdr3_nt: TGTGCCAGCAGAGAGAGGGGTAATGAAAAACTGTTTTTT
d_call: .
j_call: TRBJ1-4
v_call: TRBV25-1
clone_size: many

cdr3_aa: CASSELRGRDGYTF
cdr3_nt: TGTGCCAGCAGTGAACTTAGGGGAAGGGATGGCTACACCTTC
d_call: .
j_call: TRBJ1-2
v_call: TRBV6-1
clone_size: .

cdr3_aa: CASSSTGQGNEKLFF
cdr3_nt: TGTGCCAGCAGTTCTACGGGACAGGGTAATGAAAAACTGTTTTTT
d_call: TRBD1
j_call: TRBJ1-4
v_call: TRBV6-6
clone_size: few

cdr3_aa: CSASRTNGGYTF
cdr3_nt: TGCAGTGCCAGCAGGACGAACGGCGGCTACACCTTC
d_call: .
j_call: TRBJ1-2
v_call: TRBV20-1
clone_size: .

cdr3_aa: CATQLGDTKETQYF
cdr3_nt: TGTGCCACACAACTAGGGGACACGAAAGAGACCCAGTACTTC
d_call: .
j_call: TRBJ2-5
v_call: TRBV10-3
clone_size: .

cdr3_aa: CASSQELAGNYEQYF
cdr3_nt: TGTGCCAGCAGCCAAGAACTAGCGGGAAACTACGAGCAGTACTTC
d_call: TRBD2
j_call: TRBJ2-7
v_call: TRBV3-1
clone_size: .

cdr3_aa: CSAGALGRASIDELFF
cdr3_nt: TGCAGTGCTGGAGCGCTCGGGAGGGCCTCGATCGATGAGCTGTTTTTT
d_call: TRBD2
j_call: TRBJ2-2
v_call: TRBV20-1
clone_size: few

cdr3_aa: CASSYHGGGKETQYF
cdr3_nt: TGTGCCAGCAGTTATCACGGGGGGGGAAAGGAGACCCAGTACTTC
d_call: TRBD2
j_call: TRBJ2-5
v_call: TRBV5-6
clone_size: many

cdr3_aa: CASSPNRDTTNSPLHF
cdr3_nt: TGTGCCAGCAGCCCGAACAGGGACACAACGAATTCACCCCTCCACTTT
d_call: .
j_call: TRBJ1-6
v_call: TRBV7-9
clone_size: many

cdr3_aa: CAISGTGDGSPLHF
cdr3_nt: TGTGCCATCAGTGGGACAGGGGATGGCTCACCCCTCCACTTT
d_call: TRBD1
j_call: TRBJ1-6
v_call: TRBV10-3
clone_size: .

cdr3_aa: CASRPAIYRGGRTGELFF
cdr3_nt: TGTGCCAGCAGGCCCGCAATCTACCGGGGGGGGCGCACCGGGGAGCTGTTTTTT
d_call: TRBD2
j_call: TRBJ2-2
v_call: TRBV12-3/TRBV12-4
clone_size: few

cdr3_aa: CASTSVPGLGRTGELFF
cdr3_nt: TGTGCCAGCACCTCCGTACCGGGACTAGGGCGTACCGGGGAGCTGTTTTTT
d_call: TRBD2
j_call: TRBJ2-2
v_call: TRBV28
clone_size: .

cdr3_aa: CASSYGPVSEAFF
cdr3_nt: TGTGCCAGCAGTTATGGACCGGTTTCTGAAGCTTTCTTT
d_call: .
j_call: TRBJ1-1
v_call: TRBV6-5
clone_size: many

cdr3_aa: CSVGTGVGSPLHF
cdr3_nt: TGCAGCGTGGGAACAGGGGTGGGTTCACCCCTCCACTTT
d_call: TRBD1
j_call: TRBJ1-6
v_call: TRBV29-1
clone_size: few

cdr3_aa: CSARRQGGNTEAFF
cdr3_nt: TGCAGTGCTCGTAGACAGGGGGGGAACACTGAAGCTTTCTTT
d_call: TRBD1
j_call: TRBJ1-1
v_call: TRBV20-1
clone_size: .

cdr3_aa: CASSPGQGVWTGELFF
cdr3_nt: TGTGCCAGCAGTCCGGGACAGGGGGTCTGGACCGGGGAGCTGTTTTTT
d_call: TRBD1
j_call: TRBJ2-2
v_call: TRBV6-6
clone_size: .

cdr3_aa: CASSISRGVGYGYTF
cdr3_nt: TGTGCCAGTAGTATATCACGGGGCGTCGGCTATGGCTACACCTTC
d_call: .
j_call: TRBJ1-2
v_call: TRBV19
clone_size: .

cdr3_aa: CSASYQAASSYTF
cdr3_nt: TGCAGTGCTAGCTATCAAGCGGCGAGCTCCTACACCTTC
d_call: .
j_call: TRBJ1-2
v_call: TRBV20-1
clone_size: .

cdr3_aa: CASRIGQGYYGYTF
cdr3_nt: TGTGCCAGCAGGATAGGACAGGGCTACTATGGCTACACCTTC
d_call: TRBD1
j_call: TRBJ1-2
v_call: TRBV12-3/TRBV12-4
clone_size: once

cdr3_aa: CASSFQGSGLTYNEQYF
cdr3_nt: TGTGCCAGCAGCTTTCAGGGTAGCGGGTTAACCTACAATGAGCAGTACTTC
d_call: TRBD2
j_call: TRBJ2-7
v_call: TRBV7-8
clone_size: .

cdr3_aa: CASSLDAVEQYF
cdr3_nt: TGTGCCAGCAGCTTAGACGCTGTCGAGCAGTACTTC
d_call: .
j_call: TRBJ2-7
v_call: TRBV7-9
clone_size: few

cdr3_aa: CASNMGQGRSFF
cdr3_nt: TGTGCCAGCAACATGGGACAGGGGCGATCTTTCTTT
d_call: TRBD1
j_call: TRBJ1-1
v_call: TRBV12-3/TRBV12-4
clone_size: many

cdr3_aa: CAISVIAEYNEQFF
cdr3_nt: TGTGCCATCAGTGTAATAGCGGAGTACAATGAGCAGTTCTTC
d_call: .
j_call: TRBJ2-1
v_call: TRBV10-3
clone_size: .

cdr3_aa: CAISEDRGGFHTEAFF
cdr3_nt: TGTGCCATCAGTGAGGACAGGGGGGGATTTCACACTGAAGCTTTCTTT
d_call: TRBD1
j_call: TRBJ1-1
v_call: TRBV10-3
clone_size: many

cdr3_aa: CSARGQGARGTEAFF
cdr3_nt: TGCAGTGCTAGAGGACAGGGGGCTCGGGGAACTGAAGCTTTCTTT
d_call: TRBD1
j_call: TRBJ1-1
v_call: TRBV20-1
clone_size: .

cdr3_aa: CASSPPGQGARTEAFF
cdr3_nt: TGTGCCAGCAGTCCTCCGGGACAGGGGGCGAGGACTGAAGCTTTCTTT
d_call: TRBD1
j_call: TRBJ1-1
v_call: TRBV6-5
clone_size: few

cdr3_aa: CASSRGQGANEKLFF
cdr3_nt: TGTGCCAGCAGCCGAGGACAGGGGGCTAATGAAAAACTGTTTTTT
d_call: TRBD1
j_call: TRBJ1-4
v_call: TRBV7-2
clone_size: .

cdr3_aa: CASSLDASGANVLTF
cdr3_nt: TGTGCCAGCAGCTTAGACGCCTCTGGGGCCAACGTCCTGACTTTC
d_call: .
j_call: TRBJ2-6
v_call: TRBV7-8
clone_size: many

cdr3_aa: CASSRGWTGELFF
cdr3_nt: TGTGCCAGCAGCCGAGGGTGGACCGGGGAGCTGTTTTTT
d_call: .
j_call: TRBJ2-2
v_call: TRBV7-8
clone_size: .

cdr3_aa: CAISETLTGTNTEAFF
cdr3_nt: TGTGCCATCAGTGAGACCCTGACAGGGACGAACACTGAAGCTTTCTTT
d_call: TRBD1
j_call: TRBJ1-1
v_call: TRBV10-3
clone_size: many

cdr3_aa: CASAPDAFGTGRVNEKLFF
cdr3_nt: TGTGCCAGCGCCCCAGATGCGTTCGGGACAGGGAGGGTGAATGAAAAACTGTTTTTT
d_call: TRBD1
j_call: TRBJ1-4
v_call: TRBV6-5
clone_size: .

cdr3_aa: CASSLVAFNTGELFF
cdr3_nt: TGTGCCAGCAGCTTAGTGGCCTTTAACACCGGGGAGCTGTTTTTT
d_call: .
j_call: TRBJ2-2
v_call: TRBV7-2
clone_size: .

cdr3_aa: CASSRGGAGTGELFF
cdr3_nt: TGTGCCAGTTCCAGAGGGGGCGCGGGCACCGGGGAGCTGTTTTTT
d_call: TRBD1
j_call: TRBJ2-2
v_call: TRBV19
clone_size: many

cdr3_aa: CASSFPGQGHTGELFF
cdr3_nt: TGTGCCAGCAGCTTCCCTGGACAGGGGCACACCGGGGAGCTGTTTTTT
d_call: TRBD1
j_call: TRBJ2-2
v_call: TRBV7-9
clone_size: .

cdr3_aa: CASSFWTDSTDTQYF
cdr3_nt: TGTGCCAGCAGCTTTTGGACGGATAGCACAGATACGCAGTATTTT
d_call: .
j_call: TRBJ2-3
v_call: TRBV25-1
clone_size: .

cdr3_aa: CASGPSRGQYF
cdr3_nt: TGTGCCAGCGGACCATCCAGGGGCCAGTACTTC
d_call: .
j_call: TRBJ2-5
v_call: TRBV6-5
clone_size: many

cdr3_aa: CASSGDRGASGEQYF
cdr3_nt: TGCGCCAGCAGCGGGGACAGGGGGGCATCGGGGGAGCAGTACTTC
d_call: TRBD1
j_call: TRBJ2-7
v_call: TRBV5-1
clone_size: few

cdr3_aa: CASQTGELFF
cdr3_nt: TGTGCCTCACAAACAGGGGAGCTGTTTTTT
d_call: .
j_call: TRBJ2-2
v_call: TRBV10-3
clone_size: .

cdr3_aa: CASSLRRDRGVRTEAFF
cdr3_nt: TGTGCCAGCAGTTTAAGGCGGGACAGGGGAGTTCGCACTGAAGCTTTCTTT
d_call: TRBD1
j_call: TRBJ1-1
v_call: TRBV27
clone_size: few